This passage covers 20 T cell receptor beta chains from one sample sequenced in a study of low-dose radiotherapy and immunotherapy resistance in tumors. TRAV and TRBV primers primed cDNA for both TCRalpha and TCRbeta. TCR amplification used about 18 PCR cycles, a constant-region primer and a V-primer adapter. MiXCR, run by TCRdb on the reads, gives a single entry per CDR3 protein. The sample has some 10,000 distinct CDR3 sequences; about 41% are singletons. These receptors originate from a human donor with advanced metastatic prostate, ovarian, gallbladder or colorectal cancer (not recorded which). This table probably holds off-target reads from a library built for another chain.

The chain links TRBV5-1 to TRBJ2-1; TRBD1 agrees at 7 bases. The CDR3 contains 16 residues. V gave up 0 bases and J gave up 7 bases; unmatched junction bases: 10. CDR1 is SGHRS, CDR2 YFSETQ, per germline. For the CDR3, the DNA is TGCGCCAGCAGCTTGGTGACAGGGCCTGGAAGTAATGAGCAGTTCTTC. This translates into CASSLVTGPGSNEQFF.

This clonotype is medium-sized within its sample. The V and J genes are TRBV28 and TRBJ2-1, with a weak D call TRBD1 (5 bases). This CDR3 region has 15 residues. Trimming took 6 bases from V and 2 from J, leaving 14 bases between them. The germline gives CDR1 MDHEN, CDR2 SYDVKM. CDR3 DNA: TGTGCCAGCAGCTACCCTTTGACAGCCTACAATGAGCAGTTCTTC. It translates to CASSYPLTAYNEQFF.

This clonotype was detected a few times. The CDR3 nucleotides are TGTGCCAGCAGTGAGGCACGACCCCCAACCTACAATGAGCAGTTCTTC. This translates into CASSEARPPTYNEQFF. The rearrangement links TRBV2 to TRBJ2-1; D ambiguous. The CDR3 has 16 residues. The V and J ends lost 3 bases and 2 bases respectively, with 14 bases between them. Germline-derived CDR1 and CDR2 are SNHLY and FYNNEI.

The chain joins TRBV2 to TRBJ2-5; D gene unclear. CDR1 is SNHLY and CDR2 is FYNNEI in the germline V gene. The CDR3 contains 12 residues. V was shortened by 2 bases and J by 13 bases, with 14 bases between the two germline ends. CDR3 protein: CASSEWFQPWYF. In DNA form, the CDR3 reads TGTGCCAGCAGTGAATGGTTCCAGCCCTGGTACTTC.

This chain uses TRBV7-9 with TRBJ2-7, with 7 positions matching TRBD1. The CDR3 is 14 residues long. Germline assignment: CDR1 SEHNR and CDR2 FQNEAQ (reference sequence). V trimming: 4 bases; J trimming: 0 bases; junction bases outside the gene matches: 3. The CDR3 spells CASSSTGSSYEQYF. The CDR3 DNA reads as TGTGCCAGCAGCTCGACAGGGAGCTCCTACGAGCAGTACTTC.

This clonotype was counted only a few times. The chain employs TRBV2 and TRBJ1-5; 8 bases map to TRBD1. The CDR3 covers 16 residues. The germline V gene has CDR1 SNHLY and CDR2 FYNNEI. J was trimmed by 4 bases and V by 0 bases; bases with no gene match: 5. The DNA of the CDR3 is TGTGCCAGCAGTGAAGCGCTAGGACAGGGTAATCAGCCCCAGCATTTT. Amino acid sequence: CASSEALGQGNQPQHF.

Relative to its sample, this clonotype is medium-sized. The chain employs TRBV12-3 or TRBV12-4 and TRBJ2-7, with a weak D call TRBD1 (6 bases). The V end was cut by 2 bases, the J end by 3 bases, with 11 bases between. CDR3 length: 14 residues. CDR3 protein: CASSLRDKSYEQYF. CDR3 DNA: TGTGCCAGCAGTTTAAGGGACAAAAGCTACGAGCAGTACTTC.

This clonotype was seen once. The chain is built from TRBV7-2 and TRBJ2-7; possibly TRBD2 for D (7 bases). This CDR3 is built from 13 residues. CDR1 is SGHTA, CDR2 FQGNSA, per germline. Trimming shortened V by 0 bases and J by 6 bases, and 9 bases separated the two germline ends. The CDR3 nucleotides read TGTGCCAGCAGCTTAGCGGGGGGGCCCGAGCAGTACTTC. Its protein product is CASSLAGGPEQYF. The full variable domain, rest sourced from reference TRBV7-2 and TRBJ2-7, is GAGVSQSPSNKVTEKGKDVELRCDPISGHTALYWYRQSLGQGLEFLIYFQGNSAPDKSGLPSDRFSAERTGGSVSTLTIQRTQQEDSAVYLCASSLAGGPEQYFGPGTRLTVT.

The V call is TRBV2, the J call TRBJ2-1; 10 nucleotides match TRBD1. The length of the CDR3 is 14 residues. With V trimmed by 4 bases and J by 8 bases, 5 bases remained unmatched. Looked up from germline, CDR1 is SNHLY and CDR2 is FYNNEI. CDR3 sequence reads: CASSARTGGYEQFF. The CDR3 DNA reads as TGTGCCAGCAGTGCCCGGACAGGGGGATATGAGCAGTTCTTC.

The chain recombines TRBV6-1 with TRBJ2-7, with D hard to call. V lost 8 bases to trimming and J lost 3 bases, with 17 bases between them. This CDR3 has 14 amino acids. The germline gives CDR1 MNHNS, CDR2 SASEGT. This CDR3 is CASWHRGVGYEQYF. CDR3 in DNA: TGTGCCAGCTGGCACCGTGGGGTCGGCTACGAGCAGTACTTC.

This clonotype was detected only a few times. V gene TRBV7-2 combines with J gene TRBJ2-2, with 10 nucleotides matching TRBD2. Trimming at V came to 1 base and at J to 6 bases, leaving 2 bases not matched to a gene. This CDR3 region has 15 residues. Germline-derived CDR1 and CDR2 are SGHTA and FQGNSA. The CDR3 here is CASSLGLAGAGELFF. CDR3 DNA sequence: TGTGCCAGCAGCTTAGGGCTAGCGGGGGCCGGGGAGCTGTTTTTT.

The genes are TRBV6-4 and TRBJ2-3, with 10 bases fitting TRBD1. CDR3 length: 16 residues. Germline CDR1 reads MRHNA; CDR2 reads SNTAGT. The V segment lost 5 bases and the J segment 1 base; nucleotides outside the gene matches: 6. DNA for the CDR3: TGTGCCAGCAGTTTAGGACAGGGGGACCGCACAGATACGCAGTATTTT. Its translation is CASSLGQGDRTDTQYF.

By share of the sample, this clonotype is medium-sized. The rearrangement joins TRBV3-1 to TRBJ2-1, with 8 positions matching TRBD2. V gave up 6 bases and J gave up 6 bases; unmatched junction bases: 10. Germline V gene data show CDR1 as LGHDT and CDR2 as YNNKEL (reference sequence). The CDR3 has 15 amino acids. The CDR3: CASRNEGLVLNEQFF. The DNA of the CDR3 is TGTGCCAGCAGGAACGAGGGACTAGTTCTCAATGAGCAGTTCTTC.

Only a few counts were recorded for this clonotype. The chain joins TRBV25-1 to TRBJ2-3; 8 positions match TRBD2. Germline CDR1 reads MGHDK; CDR2 reads SYGVNS. V lost 6 bases, J lost 0 bases, and 5 bases stayed unmatched. This CDR3 is built from 15 residues. CDR3 sequence (DNA): TGTGCCAGCAGCCCGGGGGGGGGAAGCACAGATACGCAGTATTTT. Translating it yields CASSPGGGSTDTQYF.

This clonotype is deemed medium-sized. This chain links TRBV9 with TRBJ2-7, with 8 bases that match TRBD2. Germline V CDR1 and CDR2: SGDLS, YYNGEE. The CDR3 contains 16 residues. Trimming cost V 0 bases and J 2 bases; bases outside gene matches: 7. CDR3 DNA sequence: TGTGCCAGCAGCGTAGCGGGGACTAGAGCCACCTACGAGCAGTACTTC. Its protein is CASSVAGTRATYEQYF.

This sequence joins TRBV20-1 and TRBJ1-5; 9 nucleotides line up with TRBD1. CDR1 is DFQATT and CDR2 is SNEGSKA in the germline V gene (reference sequence). Trimming removed 6 bases from V and 0 bases from J; junction bases left unmatched: 9. The CDR3 totals 16 residues. CDR3 bases: TGCAGTGCATTAACCGGGACAGGGAATAGCAATCAGCCCCAGCATTTT. Translating it yields CSALTGTGNSNQPQHF.

As to this clonotype: An end of the junction does not agree with germline; a read error may underlie this. The genes are TRBV9 and TRBJ1-6; possible D gene TRBD1, 5 bases. The CDR3 consists of 15 residues. CDR1 and CDR2 from the germline V gene are SGDLS and YYNGEE. CDR3 in amino acids: CAMRGDNTNAGKSTF. CDR3 bases: TGTGCAATGAGAGGGGATAACACCAATGCAGGCAAATCAACCTTT.

This clonotype was seen a handful of times. The CDR3 sequence: CASSEGRLSNQPQHF. The CDR3 nucleotides are TGTGCCAGCAGTGAGGGCAGATTGAGCAATCAGCCCCAGCATTTT. The chain has TRBV3-1 and TRBJ1-5; D is ambiguous. The CDR3 extends over 15 amino acids. V lost 6 bases, J lost 1 base, and 13 bases lay in between. Germline CDR1 is LGHDT and CDR2 is YNNKEL (reference sequence).

The rearrangement links TRBV12-3 or TRBV12-4 to TRBJ2-3, with D perhaps TRBD2 (5 bases). V lost 5 bases and J lost 0, with 9 bases in between. The CDR3 has 14 residues. In DNA form, the CDR3 reads TGTGCCAGCAGTCCCACGGGGAGCACAGATACGCAGTATTTT. The encoded protein is CASSPTGSTDTQYF.

The DNA for the CDR3 is TGCAGCGTCGCCGGACTAGCGGGAGGAACCCTAGGCGGGGAGCTGTTTTTT. This gives the protein CSVAGLAGGTLGGELFF. The V and J genes are TRBV29-1 and TRBJ2-2; 14 nucleotides agree with TRBD2. The CDR3 is made up of 17 amino acids. Per the germline V gene, CDR1 is SQVTM and CDR2 is ANQGSEA. J lost 7 bases, V lost 6 bases, and 13 bases had no gene match.